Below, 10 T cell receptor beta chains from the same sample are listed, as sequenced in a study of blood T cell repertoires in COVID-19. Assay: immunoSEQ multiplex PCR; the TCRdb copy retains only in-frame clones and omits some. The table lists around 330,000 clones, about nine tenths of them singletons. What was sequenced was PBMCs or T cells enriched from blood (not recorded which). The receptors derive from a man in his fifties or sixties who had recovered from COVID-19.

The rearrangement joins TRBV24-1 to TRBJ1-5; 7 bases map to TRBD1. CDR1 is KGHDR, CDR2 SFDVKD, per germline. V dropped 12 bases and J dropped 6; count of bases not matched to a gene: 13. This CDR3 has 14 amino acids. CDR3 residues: CAAGITGDGQPQHF. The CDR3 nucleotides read TGTGCCGCAGGAATAACAGGGGACGGTCAGCCCCAGCATTTT.

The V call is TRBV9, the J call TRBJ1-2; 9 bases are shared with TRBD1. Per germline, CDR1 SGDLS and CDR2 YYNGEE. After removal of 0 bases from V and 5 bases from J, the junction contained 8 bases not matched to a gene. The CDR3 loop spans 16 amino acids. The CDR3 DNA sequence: TGTGCCAGCAGCGTAGCCCACATCGGGACAGGGTATGGCTACACCTTC. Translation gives CASSVAHIGTGYGYTF.

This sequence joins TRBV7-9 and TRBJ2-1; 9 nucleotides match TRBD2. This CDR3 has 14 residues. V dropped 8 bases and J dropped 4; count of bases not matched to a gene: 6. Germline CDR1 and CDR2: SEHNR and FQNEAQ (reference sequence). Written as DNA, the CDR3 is TGTGCCAGCTCACGACTAGCGGATTACAATGAGCAGTTCTTC. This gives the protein CASSRLADYNEQFF.

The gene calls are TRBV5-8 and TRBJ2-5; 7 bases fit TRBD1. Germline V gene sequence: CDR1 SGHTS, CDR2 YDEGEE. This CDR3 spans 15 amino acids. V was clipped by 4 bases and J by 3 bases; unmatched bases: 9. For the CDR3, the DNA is TGTGCCAGCAGCCCTCGTGGCAGGGGGAAAGAGACCCAGTACTTC. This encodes CASSPRGRGKETQYF. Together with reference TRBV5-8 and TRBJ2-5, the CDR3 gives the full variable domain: EAGVTQSPTHLIKTRGQQATLRCSPISGHTSVYWYQQALGLGLQFLLWYDEGEERNRGNFPPRFSGRQFPNYSSELNVNALELEDSALYLCASSPRGRGKETQYFGPGTRLLVL.

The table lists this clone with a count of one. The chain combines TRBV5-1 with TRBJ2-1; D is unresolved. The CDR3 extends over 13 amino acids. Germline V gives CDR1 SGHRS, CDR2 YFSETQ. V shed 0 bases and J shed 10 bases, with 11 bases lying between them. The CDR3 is CASSLVVNMEQFF. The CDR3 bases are TGCGCCAGCAGCTTGGTGGTAAACATGGAGCAGTTCTTC.

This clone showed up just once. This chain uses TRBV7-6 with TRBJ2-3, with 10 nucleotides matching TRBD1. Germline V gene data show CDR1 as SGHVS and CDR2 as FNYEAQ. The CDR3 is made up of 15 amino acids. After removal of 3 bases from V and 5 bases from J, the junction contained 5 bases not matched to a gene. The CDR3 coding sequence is TGTGCCAGCAGCTTGTCGACAGGGGGCCTAGATACGCAGTATTTT. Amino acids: CASSLSTGGLDTQYF.

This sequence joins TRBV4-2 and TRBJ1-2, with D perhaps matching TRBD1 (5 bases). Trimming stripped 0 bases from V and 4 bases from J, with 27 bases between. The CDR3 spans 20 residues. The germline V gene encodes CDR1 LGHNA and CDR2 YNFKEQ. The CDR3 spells CASSQDPPISNADSLYGYTF. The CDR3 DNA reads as TGTGCCAGCAGCCAAGATCCCCCCATTTCCAACGCCGACAGCCTCTATGGCTACACCTTC.

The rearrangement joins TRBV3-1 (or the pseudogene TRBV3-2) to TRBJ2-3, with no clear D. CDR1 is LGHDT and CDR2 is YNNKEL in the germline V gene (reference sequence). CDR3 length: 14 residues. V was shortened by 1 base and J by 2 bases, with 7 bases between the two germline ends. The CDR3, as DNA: TGTGCCAGCAGCCAAGCTATCCTCACAGATACGCAGTATTTT. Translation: CASSQAILTDTQYF.

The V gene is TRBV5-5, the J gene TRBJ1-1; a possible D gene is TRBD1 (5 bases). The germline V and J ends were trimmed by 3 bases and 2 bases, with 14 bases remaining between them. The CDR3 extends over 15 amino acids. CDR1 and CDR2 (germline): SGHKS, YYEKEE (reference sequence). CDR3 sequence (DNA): TGTGCCAGCAGCTCAAACCCAGGGCGCAACACTGAAGCTTTCTTT. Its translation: CASSSNPGRNTEAFF.

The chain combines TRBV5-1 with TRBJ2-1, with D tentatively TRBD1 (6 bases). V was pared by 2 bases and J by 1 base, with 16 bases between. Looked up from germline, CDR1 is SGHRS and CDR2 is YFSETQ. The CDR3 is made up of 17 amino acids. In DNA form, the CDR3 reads TGCGCCAGCAGCTTAGGTATCACAGGGCGATCCTACAATGAGCAGTTCTTC. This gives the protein CASSLGITGRSYNEQFF.